The rows below give T cell receptor beta chains drawn from one sample of a study of cytomegalovirus exposure and HLA in healthy donors. The repertoire was sequenced with immunoSEQ multiplex PCR; TCRdb's copy has only in-frame clones and lacks some. The repertoire has more than 100,000 clones, just under 90% of them found once; the top ten carry approximately 4.7%. Sequenced input: PBMCs. The receptors here all came from a woman under 40 in good health and CMV-seronegative. Both conserved end residues are part of each CDR3. A D gene is named only where the DNA matches it firmly. Clone size, where shown, is once, few, many, or a class for clones that have expanded.

clone_size j_call v_call d_call cdr3_aa cdr3_nt
- TRBJ2-1 TRBV19 TRBD2 CASSPSGGPSYNEQFF TGTGCCAGTAGTCCGTCGGGGGGGCCCTCATACAATGAGCAGTTCTTC
- TRBJ1-2 TRBV4-3 - CASSRRGTNYGYTF TGCGCCAGCAGCCGCAGAGGGACAAACTATGGCTACACCTTC
- TRBJ1-1 TRBV18 - CASSPLPGKMNTEAFF TGTGCCAGCTCACCACTGCCAGGGAAAATGAACACTGAAGCTTTCTTT
- TRBJ1-1 TRBV7-9 TRBD1 CASSMGQGDGTEAFF TGTGCCAGCAGCATGGGACAGGGGGATGGCACTGAAGCTTTCTTT
- TRBJ2-7 TRBV7-9 TRBD1 CSSSPPGQVYYEQYF TGTTCCAGCAGCCCACCGGGACAGGTGTACTACGAGCAGTACTTC
- TRBJ1-2 TRBV7-2 - CASSLAAAPQGTPNNYGYTF TGTGCCAGCAGCTTAGCGGCCGCCCCTCAGGGCACACCCAATAACTATGGCTACACCTTC
- TRBJ1-3 TRBV7-9 - CASSPILSSGNTIYF TGTGCCAGCAGTCCCATCCTGAGCTCTGGAAACACCATATATTTT
- TRBJ2-1 TRBV27 - CASSLRTELNEQFF TGTGCCAGCAGTTTACGGACAGAACTCAATGAGCAGTTCTTC
- TRBJ1-6 TRBV5-8 - CASPREGISPLHF TGTGCCAGCCCCCGGGAGGGGATATCACCCCTCCACTTT
- TRBJ2-7 TRBV18 TRBD1 CASSQRDRGQEQYF TGTGCCAGCTCACAGCGGGACAGGGGGCAAGAGCAGTACTTC
once TRBJ2-7 TRBV7-9 TRBD1 CASSRLGDRGAYEQYF TGTGCCAGCAGCCGCTTGGGGGACAGGGGGGCCTACGAGCAGTACTTC
few TRBJ1-3 TRBV7-8 - CASRTWPPGGNTIYF TGTGCCAGCAGAACCTGGCCCCCGGGTGGAAACACCATATATTTT
- TRBJ2-5 TRBV7-9 TRBD1 CASSTIQGAGETQYF TGTGCCAGCAGCACCATCCAGGGGGCTGGAGAGACCCAGTACTTC
- TRBJ1-1 TRBV5-1 TRBD1 CASSSWTGGYTEAFF TGCGCCAGCAGCTCCTGGACAGGGGGTTATACTGAAGCTTTCTTT
- TRBJ1-1 TRBV6-1 TRBD1 CASRYGQGGTEAFF TGTGCCAGCCGTTATGGACAGGGGGGCACTGAAGCTTTCTTT
- TRBJ1-2 TRBV7-2 TRBD1 CASSQGAGNYGYTF TGTGCCAGCTCCCAGGGGGCAGGGAATTATGGCTACACCTTC
- TRBJ2-7 TRBV29-1 TRBD1 CSVAGQGAAYEQYF TGCAGCGTCGCGGGACAGGGGGCAGCCTACGAGCAGTACTTC
- TRBJ1-2 TRBV28 TRBD1 CASSTPQGNYGYTF TGTGCCAGCAGTACCCCACAGGGGAACTATGGCTACACCTTC
- TRBJ2-3 TRBV4-2 - CASSQDWGQEDTQYF TGTGCCAGCAGCCAAGATTGGGGGCAGGAAGATACGCAGTATTTT
- TRBJ2-7 TRBV30 - CAWSTGLDASIGEQYF TGTGCCTGGAGCACAGGGTTGGACGCGTCGATCGGAGAGCAGTACTTC
- TRBJ2-1 TRBV7-9 - CAWGREDSYNEQFF TGTGCCTGGGGAAGGGAGGACTCCTACAATGAGCAGTTCTTC
- TRBJ2-1 TRBV28 - CASSLALGFYNEQFF TGTGCCAGCAGTTTGGCCCTAGGCTTTTACAATGAGCAGTTCTTC
- TRBJ1-4 TRBV6-5 TRBD1 CASSYSRLTGYEKLFF TGTGCCAGCAGTTACTCTCGACTGACAGGGTACGAAAAACTGTTTTTT
- TRBJ2-7 TRBV19 - CASSKRGEETSYEQYF TGTGCCAGTAGTAAACGAGGGGAGGAGACCTCCTACGAGCAGTACTTC
- TRBJ2-1 TRBV7-3 TRBD2 CASSLIAGEQFF TGTGCCAGCAGCTTAATAGCGGGAGAGCAGTTCTTC
- TRBJ2-4 TRBV11-2 TRBD1 CASSPIQGTVGLAKNIQYF TGTGCCAGCAGCCCAATACAAGGGACAGTGGGGTTGGCCAAAAACATTCAGTACTTC
once TRBJ2-1 TRBV6-1 TRBD1 CASSEAGIGTGKSYEQFF TGTGCCAGCAGTGAAGCGGGGATAGGGACAGGGAAAAGTTATGAGCAGTTCTTC
- TRBJ1-2 TRBV7-9 TRBD1 CASSTSGTEAYGYTF TGTGCCAGCAGCACCTCCGGGACAGAAGCCTATGGCTACACCTTC
- TRBJ1-6 TRBV6-5 - CASSREYNSPLHF TGTGCCAGCAGTCGGGAGTATAATTCACCCCTCCACTTT
few TRBJ1-5 TRBV5-4 - CASSRDINQPQHF TGTGCCAGCAGCCGGGACATCAATCAGCCCCAGCATTTT
- TRBJ2-7 TRBV23-1 - CASSQSKDQEAYEQYF TGCGCCAGCAGTCAATCTAAGGACCAGGAGGCCTACGAGCAGTACTTC
- TRBJ2-5 TRBV7-9 TRBD1 CASSSGTEETQYF TGTGCCAGCAGCTCCGGGACAGAAGAGACCCAGTACTTC
- TRBJ2-1 TRBV7-3 TRBD1 CASSSIDRGLYNEQFF TGTGCCAGCAGCTCCATAGACAGGGGCCTCTACAATGAGCAGTTCTTC
- TRBJ1-2 TRBV28 - CASRQGEGYGYTF TGTGCCAGCAGACAGGGTGAGGGTTATGGCTACACCTTC
few TRBJ1-5 TRBV2 - CASSEANQPQHF TGTGCCAGCAGCGAGGCGAATCAGCCCCAGCATTTT
once TRBJ2-3 TRBV27 - CASSTRATDTQYF TGTGCCAGCTCCACCAGGGCCACAGATACGCAGTATTTT
few TRBJ2-6 TRBV18 - CASSSSGANVLTF TGTGCCAGCTCCAGCTCTGGGGCCAACGTCCTGACTTTC
- TRBJ1-2 TRBV19 - CASSRRASYGYTF TGTGCCAGTAGTAGGAGGGCCTCCTATGGCTACACCTTC
- TRBJ2-2 TRBV6-1 TRBD2 CASSEVAGGPGELFF TGTGCCAGCAGTGAAGTGGCGGGAGGGCCCGGGGAGCTGTTTTTT
many TRBJ2-2 TRBV7-9 - CASSPDYLAGELFF TGTGCCAGCAGCCCGGACTACCTAGCTGGGGAGCTGTTTTTT
- TRBJ1-2 TRBV28 - CASQAGGYGYTF TGTGCCAGCCAGGCAGGAGGGTATGGCTACACCTTC